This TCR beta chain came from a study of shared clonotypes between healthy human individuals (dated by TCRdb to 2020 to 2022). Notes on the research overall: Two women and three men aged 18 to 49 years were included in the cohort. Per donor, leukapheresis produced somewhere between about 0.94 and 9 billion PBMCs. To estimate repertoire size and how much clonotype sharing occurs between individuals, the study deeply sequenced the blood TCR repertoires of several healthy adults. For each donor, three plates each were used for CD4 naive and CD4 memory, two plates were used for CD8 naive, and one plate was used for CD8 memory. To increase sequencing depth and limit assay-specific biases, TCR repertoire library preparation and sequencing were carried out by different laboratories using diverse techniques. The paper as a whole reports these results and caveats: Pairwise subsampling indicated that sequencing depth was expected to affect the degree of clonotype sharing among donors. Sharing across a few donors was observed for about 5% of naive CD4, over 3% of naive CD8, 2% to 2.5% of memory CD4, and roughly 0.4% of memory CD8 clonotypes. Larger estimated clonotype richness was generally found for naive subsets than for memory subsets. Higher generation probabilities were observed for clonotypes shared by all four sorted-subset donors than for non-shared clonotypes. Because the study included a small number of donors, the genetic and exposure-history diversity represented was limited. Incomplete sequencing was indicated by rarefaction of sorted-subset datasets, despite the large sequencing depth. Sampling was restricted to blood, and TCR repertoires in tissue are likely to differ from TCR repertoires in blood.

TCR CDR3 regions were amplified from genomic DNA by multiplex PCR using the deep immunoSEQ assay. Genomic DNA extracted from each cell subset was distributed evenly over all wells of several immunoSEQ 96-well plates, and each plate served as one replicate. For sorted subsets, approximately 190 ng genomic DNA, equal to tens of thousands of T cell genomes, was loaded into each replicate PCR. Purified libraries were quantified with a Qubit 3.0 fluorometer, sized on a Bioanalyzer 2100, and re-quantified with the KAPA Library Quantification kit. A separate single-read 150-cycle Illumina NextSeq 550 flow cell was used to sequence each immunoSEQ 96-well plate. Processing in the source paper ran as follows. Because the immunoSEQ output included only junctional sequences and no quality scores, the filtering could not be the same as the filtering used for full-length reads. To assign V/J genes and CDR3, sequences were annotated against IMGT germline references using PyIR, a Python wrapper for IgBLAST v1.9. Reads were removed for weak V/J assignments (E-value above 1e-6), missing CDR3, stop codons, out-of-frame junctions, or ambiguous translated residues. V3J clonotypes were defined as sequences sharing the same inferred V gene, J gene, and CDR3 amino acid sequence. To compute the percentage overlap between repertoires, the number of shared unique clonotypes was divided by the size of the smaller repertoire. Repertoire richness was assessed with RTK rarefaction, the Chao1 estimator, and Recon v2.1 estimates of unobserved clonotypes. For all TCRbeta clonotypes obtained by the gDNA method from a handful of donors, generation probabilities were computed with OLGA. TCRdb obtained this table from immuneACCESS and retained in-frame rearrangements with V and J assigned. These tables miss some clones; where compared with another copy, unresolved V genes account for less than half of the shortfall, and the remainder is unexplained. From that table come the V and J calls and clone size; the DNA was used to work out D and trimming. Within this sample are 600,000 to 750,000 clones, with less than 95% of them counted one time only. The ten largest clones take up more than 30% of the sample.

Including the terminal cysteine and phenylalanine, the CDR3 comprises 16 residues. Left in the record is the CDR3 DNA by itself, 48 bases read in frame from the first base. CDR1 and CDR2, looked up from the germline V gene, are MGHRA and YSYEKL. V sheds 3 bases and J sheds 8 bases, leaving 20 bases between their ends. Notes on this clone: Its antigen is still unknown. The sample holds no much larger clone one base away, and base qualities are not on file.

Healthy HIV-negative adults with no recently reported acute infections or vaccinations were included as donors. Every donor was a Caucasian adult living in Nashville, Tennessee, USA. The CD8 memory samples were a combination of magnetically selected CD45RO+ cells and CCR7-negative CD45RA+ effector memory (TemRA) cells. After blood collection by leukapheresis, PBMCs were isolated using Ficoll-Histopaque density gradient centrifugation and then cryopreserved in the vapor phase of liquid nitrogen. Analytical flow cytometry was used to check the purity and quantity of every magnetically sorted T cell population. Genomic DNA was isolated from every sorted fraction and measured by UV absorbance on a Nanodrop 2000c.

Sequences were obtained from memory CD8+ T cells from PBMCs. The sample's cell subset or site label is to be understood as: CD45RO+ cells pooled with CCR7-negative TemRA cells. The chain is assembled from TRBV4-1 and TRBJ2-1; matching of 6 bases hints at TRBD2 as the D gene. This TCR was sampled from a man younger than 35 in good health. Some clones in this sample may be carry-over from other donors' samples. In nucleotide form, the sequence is TGCGCCAGCAGCCATGGCGGGACTCCGGGTGACGATGAGCAGTTCTTC. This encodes CASSHGGTPGDDEQFF.